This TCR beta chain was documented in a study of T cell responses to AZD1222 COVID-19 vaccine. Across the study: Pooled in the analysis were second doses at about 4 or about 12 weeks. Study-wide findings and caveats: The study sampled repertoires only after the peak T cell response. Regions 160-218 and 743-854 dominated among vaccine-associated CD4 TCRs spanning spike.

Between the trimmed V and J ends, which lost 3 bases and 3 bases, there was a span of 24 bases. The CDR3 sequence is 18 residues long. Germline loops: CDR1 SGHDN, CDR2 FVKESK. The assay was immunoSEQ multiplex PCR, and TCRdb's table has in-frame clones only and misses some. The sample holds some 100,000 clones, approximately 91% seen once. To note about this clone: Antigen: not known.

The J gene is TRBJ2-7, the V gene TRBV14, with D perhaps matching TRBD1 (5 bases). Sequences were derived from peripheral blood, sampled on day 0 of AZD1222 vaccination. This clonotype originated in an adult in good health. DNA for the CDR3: TGTGCCAGCAGCCAGGGCTCCCTGACAGCGAGCGAAGTCTACGAGCAGTACTTC. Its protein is CASSQGSLTASEVYEQYF.